This T cell receptor beta chain was found in a study of CD8 T cells in Susac syndrome. This clonotype was counted a single time. Its matching antigen is unknown. Findings and caveats of the study: Susac-specific public clones found in total CD8+ repertoires numbered some 15, and those in CD8+ TEMRA repertoires numbered about 5. The study conceded that relatively few individuals underwent its TCR sequencing and HLA analysis.

cDNA came from roughly 0.53 to 1 ug RNA primed by random hexamers. TCRdb recomputed calls from the immunoSEQ multiplex PCR reads with MiXCR, one row per CDR3 protein. The repertoire holds fewer than 85,000 distinct CDR3 sequences, with approximately 93% as singletons. Sequencing used CD8+ T cells from PBMCs. The sequence was obtained from a human donor with Susac syndrome.

This CDR3 is CSAHWGNTIYF. The CDR3 nucleotides are TGCAGTGCTCACTGGGGAAACACCATATATTTT. V usage is TRBV20-1 and J usage is TRBJ1-3; unclear D gene. CDR3 length equals 11 residues. Germline V gene sequence: CDR1 DFQATT, CDR2 SNEGSKA (reference sequence). Trimming took 5 bases from V and 4 from J, leaving 6 bases between them.